Described below is a single T cell receptor (beta chain) sequence and its context. No cognate antigen has been identified for it. It has no much larger one-base neighbor in the sample; base qualities were not kept. Trimming takes 8 bases from V and 3 bases from J, and the germline ends sit 23 bases apart. The CDR3 measures 16 amino acids from cysteine to phenylalanine. Only the CDR3 part of the read is kept: 48 bases, read in frame from the first base. CDR1 LGHDT and CDR2 YNNKEL are derived from the germline V gene (reference sequence). This sample stems from a study of CD8 T cells in Susac syndrome (dated by TCRdb to between 2017 and 2020). About the investigation overall: The study used repertoire sequencing to test whether antigen drove CD8+ T cell activation and differentiation in Susac syndrome. The study compared CD8+ T cell repertoire clonality among 11 to 12 healthy donors, 14 Susac syndrome patients and some 16 multiple sclerosis patients. Overall results and qualifications from the work: The number of individuals in the TCR sequencing and HLA analysis was recognized as being relatively small.

RNA was extracted with the RNeasy kit and about 0.5 to 1 ug was reverse transcribed using random hexamers. The immunoSEQ multiplex PCR assay, which covers 54 Vbeta and 13 Jbeta segments, was used to amplify TCR beta CDR3 regions. To correct PCR amplification bias, a synthetic template baseline was used for both primer optimization and computational correction. The authors' analysis ran thus. Reads were annotated to V, D and J genes per IMGT and analyzed with immunoSEQ Analyzer, keeping only productive sequences. Clonality was calculated as one minus the Shannon entropy normalized by log2 of the number of productive unique sequences. Public and private clones were assessed among the 100 most prevalent clones of each patient and control. A clone was defined as Susac-specific if it was absent from the healthy and MS cohorts, from approximately 980 published viral clones and from other ImmuneACCESS disease sequences. TCRdb ran its own pipeline on the public reads, namely fastp trimming at Q25 and MiXCR clone calling, and kept in-frame beta chains. Each CDR3 protein gets just one entry, which takes the most common genes and DNA from the rows behind it. Clone size and V and J calls follow TCRdb, not the original study. Present in this sample are about 150,000 distinct CDR3 sequences, just under 95% of which were seen just once. The ten largest clones capture over 0.2% of the sample.

Peripheral blood CD8+ and CD4+ T cells from healthy donors, Susac syndrome patients and multiple sclerosis patients were profiled using high-throughput TCR beta sequencing. Treatment-naive patients with stable or active relapsing-remitting disease fulfilling revised McDonald criteria were used as multiple sclerosis controls. Bulk CD8+ and CD4+ T cells were purified by magnetic negative isolation, whereas CD8+ TEMRA cells were enriched by FACS. Blood was collected in EDTA tubes and processed within 24 hours, with PBMCs isolated through density gradient centrifugation. PBMCs intended for TCR sequencing were cryopreserved in liquid nitrogen and were subsequently thawed in a 37 degrees C water bath. The sorted or isolated CD4+, CD8+ and CD8+ TEMRA cells reached a purity of at least 90%.

The V gene is TRBV3-1 and the J gene is TRBJ2-7; the best D guess is TRBD2, with 6 bases matching. This clonotype was obtained from a human donor with multiple sclerosis. The sample taken for sequencing was CD8+ T cells from PBMCs. CDR3 region: CASRGTGTSPSYEQYF. DNA sequence: TGTGCCAGCCGCGGTACCGGGACTTCTCCGAGCTACGAGCAGTACTTC.